Below, 17 T cell receptor beta chains from the same sample are listed, as sequenced in a study of blood T cells in healthy people across ages. A J-beta primer mix and a sample-barcoded 5' primer were used in a second PCR of roughly 6 to 12 cycles. Via MiXCR, TCRdb re-called the 5' RACE reads, giving one row per CDR3 protein. Among approximately 820,000 distinct CDR3 sequences listed, about 42% were seen once. The specimen sequenced was blood. The receptors here all came from a man between 60 and 70 years old in good health.

This clonotype was recorded a few times. The chain uses TRBV3-1 and TRBJ2-1; 9 nucleotides align to TRBD1. Trimming at V came to 0 bases and at J to 12 bases, leaving 9 bases not matched to a gene. Germline V gene lookup returns CDR1 LGHDT and CDR2 YNNKEL (reference sequence). The CDR3 is 15 residues long. The CDR3 DNA reads TGTGCCAGCAGCCAAGACCCCGAAACAGGGGGCTGGCAGTTCTTC. Translated: CASSQDPETGGWQFF.

V gene TRBV2 combines with J gene TRBJ2-3; the match to TRBD2 covers 7 bases. The V segment lost 4 bases and the J segment 6 bases; nucleotides outside the gene matches: 4. The CDR3 is 13 residues long. Germline loops: CDR1 SNHLY, CDR2 FYNNEI. The CDR3 nucleotides read TGTGCCAGCAGTGGGACCGGGAGGGATACGCAGTATTTT. Translation gives CASSGTGRDTQYF.

The rearrangement links TRBV20-1 to TRBJ1-2; D is uncertain. From germline, CDR1 is DFQATT and CDR2 SNEGSKA (reference sequence). The germline V and J ends were trimmed by 5 bases and 6 bases, with 16 bases remaining between them. The CDR3 covers 13 residues. The CDR3 DNA follows: TGCAGTGCTGTCCAGGCCCAGTCGGATGGCTACACCTTC. Protein: CSAVQAQSDGYTF.

In this sample, this clonotype turned up a few times. The genes are TRBV6-5 and TRBJ2-3, with D unclear. With 0 bases removed from V and 2 bases from J, the gap between germline ends came to 12 bases. Germline V gene data show CDR1 as MNHEY and CDR2 as SVGAGI. The CDR3 totals 16 residues. Written as DNA, the CDR3 is TGTGCCAGCAGTTACTCGATCAGTGCCCCCACAGATACGCAGTATTTT. It encodes CASSYSISAPTDTQYF.

This clonotype was seen a few times. This rearrangement joins TRBV11-1 to TRBJ2-7; no definite D call. The CDR3 is 14 residues long. CDR1 is SGHAT and CDR2 is FQDESV in the germline V gene (reference sequence). The ends were cut back, 5 bases at V and 10 bases at J, with 21 bases in the middle. CDR3 loop: CASSGRANAVRQYF. The CDR3 coding sequence is TGTGCCAGCAGCGGCCGGGCGAATGCCGTTCGTCAGTACTTC.

This chain uses TRBV5-5 with TRBJ2-1, with D possibly being TRBD2 (6 bases). Trimming took off 9 bases at V and 4 bases at J, with 17 bases between the two ends. This CDR3 contains 14 residues. Per the germline V gene, CDR1 is SGHKS and CDR2 is YYEKEE (reference sequence). The CDR3, as DNA: TGTGCCACCCTGGAGGGCCCCCTTTACAATGAGCAGTTCTTC. Protein sequence: CATLEGPLYNEQFF.

This clonotype has just a few counts. This rearrangement joins TRBV12-3 or TRBV12-4 to TRBJ2-3, with 10 bases matching TRBD1. V was clipped by 5 bases and J by 4 bases; unmatched bases: 6. This CDR3 comprises 15 residues. The CDR3 DNA sequence: TGTGCCAGCAGTCCTGGGACAGGGGCACCAGATACGCAGTATTTT. Protein product: CASSPGTGAPDTQYF.

The chain is built from TRBV7-8 and TRBJ1-1; 9 nucleotides align to TRBD1. There are 13 residues in the CDR3. Germline CDR1 and CDR2: SGHVS and FQNEAQ. The trim removed 11 bases at V and 5 bases at J, leaving 9 bases unmatched. This CDR3 is CACRRGQGTEAFF. CDR3 nucleotides: TGTGCCTGTAGGCGGGGACAGGGAACTGAAGCTTTCTTT.

V and J are TRBV7-9 and TRBJ1-4; 7 bases align to TRBD1. V lost 3 bases to trimming and J lost 8 bases; unmatched junction nucleotides: 9. This CDR3 comprises 15 residues. Germline loops: CDR1 SEHNR, CDR2 FQNEAQ (reference sequence). The CDR3: CASSFDRERGEKLFF. The CDR3 DNA reads TGTGCCAGCAGCTTCGACAGGGAAAGGGGCGAAAAACTGTTTTTT.

Comments on this clonotype: With a much larger clone just one base away, this may be a read error. The J gene is TRBJ2-7, the V gene TRBV4-1; perhaps TRBD2 as D (6 bases). Germline assignment: CDR1 MGHRA and CDR2 YSYEKL. V lost 1 base, J lost 7 bases, and 20 bases lay in between. The CDR3 loop spans 16 amino acids. CDR3 nucleotide sequence: TGCGCCAGCAGCCAAGTTGGGGTGATTGGGGAGGATGAGCAGTACTTC. It codes for CASSQVGVIGEDEQYF.

This clonotype was detected many times. V and J are TRBV20-1 and TRBJ2-7, with D possibly being TRBD1 or TRBD2 (5 bases each). V lost 6 bases to trimming and J lost 0 bases, with 18 bases between them. Germline-derived CDR1 and CDR2 are DFQATT and SNEGSKA (reference sequence). The CDR3 totals 15 residues. The CDR3 loop reads CSAPTLRDGSYEQYF. DNA for the CDR3: TGCAGTGCCCCTACGCTCCGGGACGGCTCCTACGAGCAGTACTTC.

The table lists this clonotype with a few counts. The chain employs TRBV4-3 and TRBJ2-1, with TRBD1 as a possible D gene (5 bases). The CDR3 has 14 residues. Germline values: CDR1 LGHNA, CDR2 YSLEER. The germline V and J ends were trimmed by 0 bases and 6 bases, with 9 bases remaining between them. Here the CDR3 DNA reads TGCGCCAGCAGCCAAGACAAGGGGCCCAATGAGCAGTTCTTC. Translation gives CASSQDKGPNEQFF.

The table lists this clonotype with a few counts. V gene TRBV18 combines with J gene TRBJ2-5; D is unresolved. Germline-derived CDR1 and CDR2 are KGHSH and LQKENI. The V end was cut by 3 bases, the J end by 1 base, with 12 bases between. The length of the CDR3 is 15 residues. This CDR3 is CASSPIGRPQETQYF. The CDR3 coding sequence is TGTGCCAGCTCACCGATAGGACGGCCCCAAGAGACCCAGTACTTC. The variable domain in full, with the rest retrieved from reference TRBV18 and TRBJ2-5, is NAGVMQNPRHLVRRRGQEARLRCSPMKGHSHVYWYRQLPEEGLKFMVYLQKENIIDESGMPKERFSAEFPKEGPSILRIQQVVRGDSAAYFCASSPIGRPQETQYFGPGTRLLVL.

This chain links TRBV20-1 with TRBJ2-1; the match to TRBD2 covers 10 bases. The ends lost 5 bases at V and 10 bases at J; junction bases unmatched: 11. This CDR3 contains 14 residues. CDR1 is DFQATT, CDR2 SNEGSKA, per germline (reference sequence). CDR3: CSAAGIAGGQEQFF. The DNA for the CDR3 is TGCAGTGCTGCGGGAATAGCGGGAGGTCAGGAGCAGTTCTTC.

V and J are TRBV4-1 and TRBJ1-4; 7 bases line up with TRBD1. The CDR3 totals 13 residues. The germline gives CDR1 MGHRA, CDR2 YSYEKL. After removal of 6 bases from V and 8 bases from J, the junction contained 6 bases not matched to a gene. CDR3 region: CASRRRGEEKLFF. CDR3 bases: TGCGCCAGCAGGCGCAGGGGGGAAGAAAAACTGTTTTTT.

The sample holds a few counts of this clonotype. The chain combines TRBV15 with TRBJ2-5; D is unresolved. V shed 2 bases and J shed 4 bases, with 8 bases lying between them. This CDR3 spans 13 amino acids. The germline CDR1 and CDR2 sequences are LNHNV and YYDKDF (reference sequence). The CDR3, as DNA: TGTGCCACCAGCAGACCGGACGGAGAGACCCAGTACTTC. Encoded protein: CATSRPDGETQYF.

This clonotype has a count of ten or more. This chain uses TRBV4-1 with TRBJ2-5; D may match TRBD1 or TRBD2 (5 bases each). There are 13 residues in the CDR3. Trimming left V 4 bases short and J 5 bases short, with 11 bases between. Germline CDR1 is MGHRA and CDR2 is YSYEKL. This chain's CDR3 is CASSRGVMETQYF. As DNA, the CDR3 is TGCGCCAGCAGCCGAGGGGTAATGGAGACCCAGTACTTC.